This T cell receptor (beta chain) emerged from a study of CD4 and CD8 cells across lung adenocarcinoma regions (dated by TCRdb to between 2018 and 2020). A note on the overall study: Intratumor heterogeneity of the T cell receptor repertoire was examined by comparing tumor centers with tumor margins.

The CDR3 sequence holds 14 residues, the cysteine and phenylalanine included. Just CDR3 DNA is preserved here, 42 bases in frame from base 1. Based on the germline V gene, the CDR1 and CDR2 sequences are SGHTA and FQGNSA. A distance of 12 bases separates the germline ends of V and J, which lose 5 bases and 2 bases respectively. Patients with localized lung adenocarcinoma, a subtype of non-small cell lung cancer, were used as donors. Samples were obtained from the margins of localized lung adenocarcinomas. For TCR repertoire analysis, CD4+ T cells from tumor tissue were profiled separately from CD8+ T cells. To prepare the library, PCR was applied. Reads for this sample came from a HiSeq X Ten. TCRdb reran the public reads through fastp at Q25 and MiXCR, keeping productive beta chains. When rows share a CDR3 protein, they turn into one entry using the most common DNA and genes. Within this sample are 5,000 or so distinct CDR3 sequences, with about 50% of them counted one time only. The ten largest clones take up roughly 21% of the sample.

This clonotype has more than one count but fewer than ten. Its antigen is still unknown. Per-base qualities were not stored, and no clone one base away is much larger. Sequenced: CD4+ T cells from the margin of a lung tumor. In the paper's terms, the cell subset or site label means: tumor margin region. The sequence joins TRBV7-2 to TRBJ2-5; TRBD1 is possibly the D segment (5 matching bases). This receptor was taken from a male donor with lung adenocarcinoma. The CD4 and CD8 labels of this study may be unreliable. The CDR3 amino acid sequence is: CASSQPRGQETQYF. The sequenced DNA is TGTGCCAGCAGCCAACCAAGGGGACAAGAGACCCAGTACTTC.